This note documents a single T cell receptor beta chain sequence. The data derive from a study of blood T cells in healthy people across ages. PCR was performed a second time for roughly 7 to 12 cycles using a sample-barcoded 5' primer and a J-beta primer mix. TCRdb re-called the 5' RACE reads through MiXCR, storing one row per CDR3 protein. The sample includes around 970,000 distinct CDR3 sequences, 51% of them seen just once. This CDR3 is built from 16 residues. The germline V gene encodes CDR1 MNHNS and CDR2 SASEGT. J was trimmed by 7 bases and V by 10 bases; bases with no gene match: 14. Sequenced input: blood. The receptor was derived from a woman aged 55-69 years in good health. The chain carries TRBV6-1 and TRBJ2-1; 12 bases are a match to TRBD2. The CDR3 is CATSPGGLAGRNEQFF. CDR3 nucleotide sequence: TGTGCCACCAGCCCCGGCGGACTAGCGGGAAGGAATGAGCAGTTCTTC.